This TCR beta chain originates from a study of patients and donors after allogeneic stem cell transplantation. The CDR3 length is 11 residues. V was clipped by 0 bases and J by 3 bases, with 3 bases between them. In germline, CDR1 is DFQATT, CDR2 SNEGSKA (reference sequence). From the RT-PCR reads, TCRdb called clonotypes with MiXCR, one entry per CDR3 protein. The sample carries around 30,000 distinct CDR3 sequences, 35% to 40% recorded once. This clonotype was seen more than once but under ten times. The chain has TRBV20-1 and TRBJ2-7; D is unclear. The receptor's source is a human donor who was either an allogeneic HSCT recipient or a stem cell or donor lymphocyte infusion donor (not recorded which). It is not recorded whose cells these are; they may come from a transplant donor. The sample consisted of blood, either unsorted or a sorted T cell fraction (not recorded which). The CDR3 here is CSAREGYEQYF. The CDR3 region has the DNA TGCAGTGCTAGAGAGGGCTACGAGCAGTACTTC.